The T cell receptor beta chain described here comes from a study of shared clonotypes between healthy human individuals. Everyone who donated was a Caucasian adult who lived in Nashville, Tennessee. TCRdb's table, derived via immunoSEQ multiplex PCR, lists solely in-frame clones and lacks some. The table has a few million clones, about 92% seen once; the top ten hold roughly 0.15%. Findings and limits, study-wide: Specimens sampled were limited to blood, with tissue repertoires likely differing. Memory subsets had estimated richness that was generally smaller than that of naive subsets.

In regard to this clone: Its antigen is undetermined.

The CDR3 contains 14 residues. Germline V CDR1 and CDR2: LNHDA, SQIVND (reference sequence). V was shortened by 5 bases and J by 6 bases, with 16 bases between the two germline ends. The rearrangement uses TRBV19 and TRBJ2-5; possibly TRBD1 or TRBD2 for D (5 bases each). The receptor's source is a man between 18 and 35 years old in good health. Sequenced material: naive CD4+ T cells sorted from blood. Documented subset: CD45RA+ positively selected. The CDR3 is CASSSRGPTQTQYF. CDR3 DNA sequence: TGTGCCAGTAGTTCCCGGGGCCCTACTCAGACCCAGTACTTC.